Below are 20 T cell receptor beta chains sequenced from a single sample in a study of response to subunit inactivated influenza vaccine. One entry per CDR3 protein, called by TCRdb with MiXCR from the RT-PCR reads. In the table there are more than 600,000 distinct CDR3 sequences, around 20% of which are singletons. Material: PBMCs from blood, obtained about 5 days after vaccination. These receptors were collected from a man aged 45-65 years who received an inactivated influenza vaccine.

V and J are TRBV6-2 or TRBV6-3 and TRBJ2-7, with a possible D match to TRBD2 (5 bases). CDR3 length: 15 amino acids. V lost 4 bases and J 3 bases, leaving 16 bases between the germline ends. The germline V gene encodes CDR1 MNHEY and CDR2 SVGEGT. CDR3 DNA: TGTGCCAGCAGTTTCGGACCCCCGGGGATCTACGAGCAGTACTTC. The encoded protein is CASSFGPPGIYEQYF.

This clonotype was seen a handful of times. V gene TRBV20-1 combines with J gene TRBJ1-1, with unresolved D. The CDR3 extends over 14 amino acids. The V gene's germline CDR1 is DFQATT and CDR2 SNEGSKA (reference sequence). V lost 6 bases and J lost 0, with 14 bases in between. The CDR3 nucleotides are TGCAGTGCCCTCCGGGAGCACATGAACACTGAAGCTTTCTTT. Its protein is CSALREHMNTEAFF.

In its sample, this clonotype was seen a few times. The DNA of the CDR3 is TGTGCCAGCAGGCGCGGAGGGGGGGAGACCCAGTACTTC. Protein product: CASRRGGGETQYF. The chain combines TRBV27 with TRBJ2-5; D could derive from TRBD1 or TRBD2 (6 bases each). With 6 bases removed from V and 5 bases from J, the gap between germline ends came to 13 bases. This CDR3 is built from 13 residues. Looked up from germline, CDR1 is MNHEY and CDR2 is SMNVEV (reference sequence).

This clonotype was seen only a few times. This rearrangement joins TRBV20-1 to TRBJ1-1, with D maybe TRBD1 (6 bases). The V end was cut by 5 bases, the J end by 0 bases, with 10 bases between. CDR1 is DFQATT, CDR2 SNEGSKA, per germline (reference sequence). The CDR3 is 13 residues long. In DNA, the CDR3 is TGCAGTGCTGGGGGACAACTGAACACTGAAGCTTTCTTT. Translation gives CSAGGQLNTEAFF.

As for this clonotype: A much larger clone differs from this one at a single base, so this may be a read error. The rearrangement joins TRBV6-6 to TRBJ1-5; no clear D. Germline V lookup: CDR1 MNHNY, CDR2 SVGAGI (reference sequence). Trimming took 2 bases from V and 4 from J, leaving 6 bases between them. The CDR3 has 13 residues. The CDR3 is CASSYRENQPQHF. CDR3 in DNA: TGTGCCAGCAGTTACAGGGAAAATCAGCCCCAGCATTTT.

This clonotype was seen a few times. The chain's CDR3 is CASRPDPNQETQYF. The CDR3 DNA follows: TGCGCCAGCCGACCAGATCCGAACCAAGAGACCCAGTACTTC. The V gene is TRBV5-1, the J gene TRBJ2-5; D unresolved. Trimming stripped 7 bases from V and 0 bases from J, with 13 bases between. Germline CDR1 reads SGHRS; CDR2 reads YFSETQ. This CDR3 is 14 amino acids long.

This clonotype was observed many times. This chain links TRBV29-1 with TRBJ2-3; 7 bases agree with TRBD2. Germline CDR1 SQVTM, CDR2 ANQGSEA. This CDR3 has 13 residues. V shed 4 bases and J 2 bases; nucleotides not matched to a gene: 3. The CDR3 loop is CSVGGGYTDTQYF. In nucleotides, the CDR3 is TGCAGCGTTGGGGGGGGTTACACAGATACGCAGTATTTT.

The rearrangement links TRBV10-3 to TRBJ1-1, with TRBD1 identical over 7 bases. Trimming took 8 bases from V and 7 from J; bases not matched to a gene: 7. Germline V gives CDR1 ENHRY, CDR2 SYGVKD. This CDR3 spans 12 amino acids. The CDR3 DNA follows: TGTGCCATCCAAGGGGGCCTGGGTGAAGCTTTCTTT. Protein sequence: CAIQGGLGEAFF.

This clonotype has a handful of counts. The gene calls are TRBV20-1 and TRBJ1-1; D remains unclear. Trimming took off 5 bases at V and 0 bases at J, with 10 bases between the two ends. The CDR3 is 13 amino acids. CDR1 and CDR2 (germline): DFQATT, SNEGSKA (reference sequence). The CDR3 DNA sequence: TGCAGTGCTCGAAGGCTGTTGAACACTGAAGCTTTCTTT. This translates into CSARRLLNTEAFF.

This clonotype has a handful of counts. This rearrangement joins TRBV29-1 to TRBJ2-3, with 7 nucleotides matching TRBD2. CDR3 size: 13 residues. V was pared by 4 bases and J by 1 base, with 2 bases of the junction left unmatched. In germline, CDR1 is SQVTM, CDR2 ANQGSEA. CDR3 protein: CSVGSGGTDTQYF. The CDR3 region has the DNA TGCAGCGTTGGAAGCGGGGGCACAGATACGCAGTATTTT.

J is TRBJ2-1 and V is TRBV3-1; TRBD2 aligns across 10 bases. CDR1 and CDR2 (germline): LGHDT, YNNKEL (reference sequence). The CDR3 length is 18 residues. V shed 1 base, J shed 5 bases, and the junction held 11 bases outside the gene matches. The CDR3 sequence: CASSQVLTSGEGNNEQFF. CDR3 sequence (DNA): TGTGCCAGCAGCCAAGTTCTTACTAGCGGGGAAGGTAACAATGAGCAGTTCTTC.

In its sample, this clonotype was seen a few times. The CDR3 nucleotides are TGTGCCAGCAGCTTGTGGGTAGCGGGGCCCTACGAGCAGTACTTC. As protein: CASSLWVAGPYEQYF. The J gene is TRBJ2-7, the V gene TRBV5-6; 8 nucleotides line up with TRBD2. V was pared by 1 base and J by 2 bases, with 5 bases of the junction left unmatched. Germline V lookup: CDR1 SGHDT, CDR2 YYEEEE. The CDR3 is 15 amino acids.

This clonotype has ten or more counts. The V call is TRBV5-1, the J call TRBJ2-3; no reliable D call. Germline assignment: CDR1 SGHRS and CDR2 YFSETQ. The V gene lost 6 bases and the J gene lost 0 bases, with 2 bases spanning the gap. The CDR3 contains 11 residues. CDR3 bases: TGCGCCAGCACCAGCACAGATACGCAGTATTTT. Its translation: CASTSTDTQYF.

Comment on this clonotype: The junction departs from the called germline gene at one end, perhaps through a read error. The DNA for the CDR3 is TGCGCCAGCAGCCATGACGGACAGGTCGAAGCTTACTTT. Translated, it gives CASSHDGQVEAYF. The chain employs TRBV4-1 and TRBJ1-1, with 7 positions matching TRBD1. Germline assignment: CDR1 MGHRA and CDR2 YSYEKL. This CDR3 spans 13 amino acids.

The chain recombines TRBV2 with TRBJ2-7; D is possibly TRBD2 (6 bases). There are 11 residues in the CDR3. Deletions cut 8 bases from V and 3 bases from J, with 8 bases between. CDR1 and CDR2 from the germline V gene are SNHLY and FYNNEI. The CDR3 loop reads CASLGGYEQYF. Here the CDR3 DNA reads TGTGCCAGCCTCGGGGGCTACGAGCAGTACTTC.

The gene calls are TRBV15 and TRBJ2-3; 9 nucleotides line up with TRBD2. CDR3 size: 17 residues. Germline V gene lookup returns CDR1 LNHNV and CDR2 YYDKDF (reference sequence). Unmatched junction bases numbered 5, after V lost 0 bases and J lost 1 base. The CDR3 region has the DNA TGTGCCACCAGCAGAGATCGGATAGCGGGGGGCACAGATACGCAGTATTTT. Protein: CATSRDRIAGGTDTQYF.

The gene calls are TRBV15 and TRBJ2-2; D call uncertain. Germline CDR1 LNHNV, CDR2 YYDKDF (reference sequence). The CDR3 is made up of 11 amino acids. The V end was cut by 11 bases, the J end by 7 bases, with 11 bases between. Here the CDR3 reads CAAEGGGELFF. The CDR3 DNA is TGTGCCGCAGAAGGTGGCGGGGAGCTGTTTTTT.

The chain uses TRBV10-3 and TRBJ2-7, with 7 bases that match TRBD1. The V gene's germline CDR1 is ENHRY and CDR2 SYGVKD. The CDR3 has 16 residues. V lost 2 bases to trimming and J lost 4 bases; unmatched junction nucleotides: 11. CDR3 nucleotides: TGTGCCATCAGTGAGCGATGGCAGGGGGATAAATACGAGCAGTACTTC. It encodes CAISERWQGDKYEQYF.

This clonotype was picked up many times. The J gene is TRBJ1-1, the V gene TRBV12-3 or TRBV12-4, with a tentative D call TRBD1 (5 bases). This CDR3 spans 14 amino acids. Trimming removed 3 bases from V and 0 bases from J, with 8 bases in between. In nucleotides, the CDR3 is TGTGCCAGCAGTTTCGGGGCCCTGAACACTGAAGCTTTCTTT. As protein: CASSFGALNTEAFF.

This chain joins TRBV5-1 and TRBJ1-2, with 8 bases fitting TRBD1. This CDR3 region has 13 residues. The V segment lost 5 bases and the J segment 6 bases; nucleotides outside the gene matches: 6. The germline V gene has CDR1 SGHRS and CDR2 YFSETQ. The CDR3 sequence is CASRLTGDDGYTF. The CDR3 DNA reads as TGCGCCAGCAGACTGACAGGGGATGATGGCTACACCTTC.